The 2 T cell receptor beta chains below all came from one sample that was sequenced in a study of T cell responses to AZD1222 COVID-19 vaccine. Assay used: immunoSEQ multiplex PCR; TCRdb lists only in-frame clones, some missing. The sample yields roughly 120,000 clones, approximately 83% seen once. The sequencing here drew on peripheral blood, taken on day 0 of AZD1222 vaccination. These receptors all stem from an adult in good health.

J is TRBJ2-7 and V is TRBV6-2 or TRBV6-3; 12 nucleotides agree with TRBD2. This CDR3 is 14 amino acids long. CDR1 and CDR2 (germline): MNHEY, SVGEGT. V was pared by 6 bases and J by 2 bases, with 2 bases of the junction left unmatched. The CDR3 DNA follows: TGTGCCAGCAGACCTAGCGGGAGGGCCTACGAGCAGTACTTC. Its translation is CASRPSGRAYEQYF.

This chain connects TRBV9 to TRBJ2-5; D might be TRBD2 (6 bases). The CDR3 sequence is 13 residues long. The germline V gene encodes CDR1 SGDLS and CDR2 YYNGEE. V dropped 2 bases and J dropped 5 bases, with 10 bases sitting between them. CDR3 residues: CASSVTGVETQYF. In DNA form, the CDR3 reads TGTGCCAGCAGCGTCACGGGGGTCGAGACCCAGTACTTC.